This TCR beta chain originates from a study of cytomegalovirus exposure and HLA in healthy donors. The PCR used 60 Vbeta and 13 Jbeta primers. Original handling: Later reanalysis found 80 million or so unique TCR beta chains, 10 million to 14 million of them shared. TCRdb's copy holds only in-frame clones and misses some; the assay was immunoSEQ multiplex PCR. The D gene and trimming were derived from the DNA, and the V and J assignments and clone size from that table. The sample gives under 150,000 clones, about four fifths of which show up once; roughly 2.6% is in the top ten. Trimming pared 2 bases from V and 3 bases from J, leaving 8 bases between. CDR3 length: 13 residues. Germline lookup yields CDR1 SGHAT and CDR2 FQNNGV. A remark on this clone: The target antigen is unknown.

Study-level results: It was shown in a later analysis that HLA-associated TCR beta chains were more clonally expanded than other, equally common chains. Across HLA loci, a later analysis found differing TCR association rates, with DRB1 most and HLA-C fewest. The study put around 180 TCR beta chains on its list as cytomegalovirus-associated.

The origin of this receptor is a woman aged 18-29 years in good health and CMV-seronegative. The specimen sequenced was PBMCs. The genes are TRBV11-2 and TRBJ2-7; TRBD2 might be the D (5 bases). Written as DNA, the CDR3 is TGTGCCAGCAGCTTATTGACTAACTACGAGCAGTACGTC. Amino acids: CASSLLTNYEQYV.